This is a list of T cell receptor beta chains from one sample in a study of cytomegalovirus exposure and HLA in healthy donors. Libraries were prepared by immunoSEQ multiplex PCR; TCRdb keeps only in-frame clonotypes and omits some of them. The clone table shows roughly 120,000 clones, with the ten largest holding about 2.2%. The sequencing input was PBMCs. All receptors derive from a man in his forties in good health and CMV-seronegative. Both conserved end residues are part of each CDR3. The order of the fields is J gene, D gene, V gene, CDR3 DNA, CDR3 protein. D genes are given only for firm matches.

J gene: TRBJ1-1
D gene: NA
V gene: TRBV28
CDR3 DNA: TGTGCCAGCAGTTCCCCTCGGTCAGGGGACACTGAAGCTTTCTTT
CDR3 protein: CASSSPRSGDTEAFF

J gene: TRBJ1-4
D gene: NA
V gene: TRBV7-9
CDR3 DNA: TGTGCCAGCAGCTTAGGTTTGCAGGGACTGTTTTTT
CDR3 protein: CASSLGLQGLFF

J gene: TRBJ1-1
D gene: TRBD1
V gene: TRBV9
CDR3 DNA: TGTGCCAGCAGCTTCGGGACAGGTGAAGCTTTCTTT
CDR3 protein: CASSFGTGEAFF

J gene: TRBJ1-2
D gene: TRBD1
V gene: TRBV25-1
CDR3 DNA: TGTGCCAGCAGTCCCCCCGGGACAGAGGTTTATGGCTACACCTTC
CDR3 protein: CASSPPGTEVYGYTF

J gene: TRBJ2-2
D gene: TRBD1
V gene: TRBV28
CDR3 DNA: TGTGCCAGCAGTCTACAGGGGTACACCGGGGAGCTGTTTTTT
CDR3 protein: CASSLQGYTGELFF

J gene: TRBJ2-7
D gene: TRBD2
V gene: TRBV6-9
CDR3 DNA: TGTGCCAGCCAACGGGTGGAGCCGGGACTAGGGCGGTACGAGCAGTACTTC
CDR3 protein: CASQRVEPGLGRYEQYF

J gene: TRBJ2-4
D gene: NA
V gene: TRBV19
CDR3 DNA: TGTGCCAGTAGTCCCACGGGAGACCAGCACATTCAGTACTTC
CDR3 protein: CASSPTGDQHIQYF

J gene: TRBJ1-1
D gene: NA
V gene: TRBV2
CDR3 DNA: TGTGCCAGCAGTATTGGAGGAGCTGAAGCTTTCTTT
CDR3 protein: CASSIGGAEAFF

J gene: TRBJ2-5
D gene: NA
V gene: TRBV2
CDR3 DNA: TGTGCCAGCAGTGTGGGGGGAGTTATGGGAGAGACCCAGTACTTC
CDR3 protein: CASSVGGVMGETQYF

J gene: TRBJ1-1
D gene: NA
V gene: TRBV9
CDR3 DNA: TGTGCCAGCAGCGTAGATCCCGGGGAGAACACTGAAGCTTTCTTT
CDR3 protein: CASSVDPGENTEAFF

J gene: TRBJ1-4
D gene: NA
V gene: TRBV19
CDR3 DNA: TGTGCCAGTAGCCGGACAGAACCAACTAATGAAAAACTGTTTTTT
CDR3 protein: CASSRTEPTNEKLFF

J gene: TRBJ2-7
D gene: TRBD2
V gene: TRBV5-5
CDR3 DNA: TGTGCCAGCAGCTCAGGGGCTAGCGGGTACGAGCAGTACTTC
CDR3 protein: CASSSGASGYEQYF

J gene: TRBJ2-7
D gene: TRBD2
V gene: TRBV6-6
CDR3 DNA: TGTGCCAGCAGTTGCGGAAGCGGGGCACTGTACGAGCAGTACTTC
CDR3 protein: CASSCGSGALYEQYF

J gene: TRBJ1-1
D gene: NA
V gene: TRBV10-2
CDR3 DNA: TGCGCCAGCAGTGAGCGAGGGAACACTGAAGCTTTCTTT
CDR3 protein: CASSERGNTEAFF

J gene: TRBJ2-7
D gene: TRBD2
V gene: TRBV7-9
CDR3 DNA: TGTGCCAGCAGCTTCTTAGCGGGAGAGCAGTACTTC
CDR3 protein: CASSFLAGEQYF

J gene: TRBJ1-5
D gene: NA
V gene: TRBV5-1
CDR3 DNA: TGCGCCAGCAGCTTGAATGGGGCAGAACGCAATCAGCCCCAGCATTTT
CDR3 protein: CASSLNGAERNQPQHF

J gene: TRBJ2-5
D gene: NA
V gene: TRBV11-3
CDR3 DNA: TGTGCCAGCAGCCCCCTCCTGTCCTTCCAAGAGACCCAGTACTTC
CDR3 protein: CASSPLLSFQETQYF

J gene: TRBJ2-1
D gene: NA
V gene: TRBV6-4
CDR3 DNA: TGTGCCAGCAGTGACCCACCCCAGGGGATCGTGTACAATGAGCAGTTCTTC
CDR3 protein: CASSDPPQGIVYNEQFF

J gene: TRBJ2-1
D gene: NA
V gene: TRBV11-3
CDR3 DNA: TGTGCCAGCAGCTTTGGACGGGAGCTCTACAATGAGCAGTTCTTC
CDR3 protein: CASSFGRELYNEQFF

J gene: TRBJ2-1
D gene: TRBD1
V gene: TRBV11-2
CDR3 DNA: TGTGCCAGCAGCACTCGGACAGGTACGGTATTTACTAATGAGCAGTTCTTC
CDR3 protein: CASSTRTGTVFTNEQFF